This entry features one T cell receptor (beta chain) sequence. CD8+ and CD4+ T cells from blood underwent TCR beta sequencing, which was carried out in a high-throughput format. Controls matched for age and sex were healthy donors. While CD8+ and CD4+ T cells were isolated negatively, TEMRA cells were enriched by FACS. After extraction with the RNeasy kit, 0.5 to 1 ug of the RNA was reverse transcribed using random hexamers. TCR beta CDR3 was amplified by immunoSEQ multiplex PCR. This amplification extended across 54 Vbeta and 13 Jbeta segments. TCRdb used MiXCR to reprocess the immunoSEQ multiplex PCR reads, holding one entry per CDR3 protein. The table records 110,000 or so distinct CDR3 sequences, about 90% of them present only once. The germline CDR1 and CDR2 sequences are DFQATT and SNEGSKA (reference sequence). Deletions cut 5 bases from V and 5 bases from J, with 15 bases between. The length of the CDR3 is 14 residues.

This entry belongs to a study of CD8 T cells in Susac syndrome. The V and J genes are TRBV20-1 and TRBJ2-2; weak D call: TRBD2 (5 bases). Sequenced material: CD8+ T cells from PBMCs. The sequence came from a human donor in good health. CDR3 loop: CSAPSPRGTGELFF. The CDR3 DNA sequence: TGCAGTGCTCCCTCTCCTCGCGGGACCGGGGAGCTGTTTTTT.